This entry lists 30 T cell receptor beta chains sequenced from one sample in a study of cytomegalovirus exposure and HLA in healthy donors. Use of 60 Vbeta and 13 Jbeta primers characterized the PCR. Profiled with immunoSEQ multiplex PCR; TCRdb holds only in-frame clones, not every one. Of around 140,000 clones listed, roughly 89% are singletons. The source material was PBMCs. The origin of the receptors is a woman in her twenties or thirties in good health and CMV-seronegative.

The gene calls are TRBV5-6 and TRBJ2-2, with a tentative D call TRBD2 (5 bases). The germline V gene encodes CDR1 SGHDT and CDR2 YYEEEE. The V and J ends lost 4 bases and 6 bases respectively, with 10 bases between them. This CDR3 spans 13 amino acids. This CDR3 is CASSPEAAGELFF. CDR3 DNA sequence: TGTGCCAGCAGCCCCGAAGCGGCCGGGGAGCTGTTTTTT.

The chain carries TRBV7-8 and TRBJ1-1; possibly TRBD1 for D (6 bases). Germline V CDR1 and CDR2: SGHVS, FQNEAQ. The CDR3 length is 15 residues. V shed 5 bases and J shed 3 bases, with 16 bases lying between them. The CDR3 nucleotides are TGTGCCAGCAGCCCCAACAGGGTCGGTCACACTGAAGCTTTCTTT. It translates to CASSPNRVGHTEAFF.

The chain is built from TRBV5-8 and TRBJ2-7; TRBD1 matches at 8 bases. This CDR3 contains 15 residues. Germline V gene lookup returns CDR1 SGHTS and CDR2 YDEGEE. Trimming cost V 0 bases and J 3 bases; bases outside gene matches: 5. This CDR3 reads CASSLVDRVGYEQYF. Here the CDR3 DNA reads TGTGCCAGCAGCTTGGTGGACAGGGTAGGCTACGAGCAGTACTTC.

This chain joins TRBV5-1 and TRBJ1-2; D is unresolved. Trimming shortened V by 0 bases and J by 3 bases, and 15 bases separated the two germline ends. The germline CDR1 and CDR2 sequences are SGHRS and YFSETQ. The CDR3 has 16 amino acids. This CDR3 reads CASSLEVSPLYYGYTF. The DNA for the CDR3 is TGCGCCAGCAGCTTGGAGGTCAGCCCACTATACTATGGCTACACCTTC.

The rearrangement uses TRBV2 and TRBJ2-1; 13 nucleotides match TRBD2. CDR1 is SNHLY and CDR2 is FYNNEI in the germline V gene. The junction had 6 bases not matched to a gene; V was cut back by 8 bases and J by 8 bases. The CDR3 totals 14 residues. The CDR3 protein is CASRWTSGSHEQFF. The CDR3 region has the DNA TGTGCCAGCCGATGGACTAGCGGGAGCCATGAGCAGTTCTTC.

The V and J genes are TRBV11-3 and TRBJ2-1; D perhaps matches TRBD1 (6 bases). Germline CDR1 SGHNT, CDR2 YENEEA. The CDR3 spans 15 residues. V lost 1 base and J lost 6, with 13 bases in between. Written as DNA, the CDR3 is TGTGCCAGCAGCTTAGGTTCAACAGGGCCCAATGAGCAGTTCTTC. This gives the protein CASSLGSTGPNEQFF.

V usage is TRBV5-1 and J usage is TRBJ1-1, with 11 bases matching TRBD1. The CDR3 totals 17 residues. Germline values: CDR1 SGHRS, CDR2 YFSETQ. After removal of 4 bases from V and 4 bases from J, the junction contained 12 bases not matched to a gene. The CDR3 region is CASSGGQGVIRGTEAFF. The CDR3 nucleotides read TGCGCCAGCAGCGGGGGACAGGGGGTGATTCGGGGCACTGAAGCTTTCTTT.

V gene TRBV4-1 combines with J gene TRBJ2-5; 8 nucleotides agree with TRBD1. The V gene end was trimmed by 4 bases and the J gene end by 5 bases; junction bases not matched to a gene: 9. This CDR3 contains 15 residues. The germline V gene has CDR1 MGHRA and CDR2 YSYEKL. In DNA, the CDR3 is TGCGCCAGCAGCCCAGGACAGGGAGCGGGCGAGACCCAGTACTTC. Its protein is CASSPGQGAGETQYF.

This clone was observed a handful of times. The chain combines TRBV6-5 with TRBJ1-1; 9 nucleotides align to TRBD1. Germline-derived CDR1 and CDR2 are MNHEY and SVGAGI. The ends lost 5 bases at V and 4 bases at J; junction bases unmatched: 8. The CDR3 is 15 residues long. The CDR3 spells CASSPTGQGPTEAFF. In DNA, the CDR3 is TGTGCCAGCAGTCCCACTGGACAGGGGCCCACTGAAGCTTTCTTT.

Details on this clone: The same CDR3 also results from other DNA sequences found in this sample. The CDR3 is CASSVGTGGVYEQYF. CDR3 nucleotides: TGTGCCAGCAGCGTAGGTACAGGGGGTGTATACGAGCAGTACTTC. This rearrangement joins TRBV9 to TRBJ2-7; 8 positions agree with TRBD1. With 0 bases clipped from V and 4 bases from J, the junction kept 6 bases outside the gene matches. In germline, CDR1 is SGDLS, CDR2 YYNGEE. The CDR3 is 15 residues long.

The genes are TRBV28 and TRBJ1-5, with D maybe TRBD1 (5 bases). The CDR3 extends over 14 amino acids. Trimming stripped 5 bases from V and 2 bases from J, with 10 bases between. Looked up from germline, CDR1 is MDHEN and CDR2 is SYDVKM. CDR3 residues: CASSPQDRNQPQHF. The CDR3 DNA sequence: TGTGCCAGCAGTCCACAGGACCGCAATCAGCCCCAGCATTTT.

This chain connects TRBV29-1 to TRBJ1-2; D call uncertain. There are 15 residues in the CDR3. Trimming took off 0 bases at V and 5 bases at J, with 16 bases between the two ends. The germline gives CDR1 SQVTM, CDR2 ANQGSEA. CDR3 in DNA: TGCAGCGTTGAAGATGCGAGTTGGGTGCGGTATGGCTACACCTTC. This encodes CSVEDASWVRYGYTF.

The chain is built from TRBV6-1 and TRBJ2-7, with 7 nucleotides matching TRBD2. The ends lost 3 bases at V and 0 bases at J; junction bases unmatched: 11. This CDR3 has 17 residues. Germline V gene lookup returns CDR1 MNHNS and CDR2 SASEGT. The DNA of the CDR3 is TGTGCCAGCAGTGATCCGGGGGGTAAGGGGAGCTCCTACGAGCAGTACTTC. Protein: CASSDPGGKGSSYEQYF.

The genes are TRBV7-2 and TRBJ2-4; TRBD2 matches 10 bases. Germline lookup yields CDR1 SGHTA and CDR2 FQGNSA. With V trimmed by 5 bases and J by 2 bases, 9 bases remained unmatched. This CDR3 region has 17 residues. The CDR3 nucleotides read TGTGCCAGCAGCCGTCCGGGACTAGCGATCCCCAAAAACATTCAGTACTTC. It codes for CASSRPGLAIPKNIQYF.

The genes are TRBV13 and TRBJ2-7; 9 nucleotides align to TRBD1. The CDR3 extends over 16 amino acids. J was trimmed by 0 bases and V by 1 base; bases with no gene match: 4. The germline V gene encodes CDR1 PRHDT and CDR2 FYEKMQ (reference sequence). CDR3 region: CASSLVGDRASYEQYF. The DNA for the CDR3 is TGTGCCAGCAGCTTAGTGGGGGACAGGGCCTCCTACGAGCAGTACTTC.

The V and J genes are TRBV14 and TRBJ2-7; 8 bases match TRBD2. This CDR3 is 17 amino acids long. With V trimmed by 4 bases and J by 0 bases, 11 bases remained unmatched. Germline V lookup: CDR1 SGHDN, CDR2 FVKESK. CDR3 in amino acids: CASSRGVAGGNSYEQYF. Here the CDR3 DNA reads TGTGCCAGCAGCCGGGGAGTGGCGGGGGGAAACTCCTACGAGCAGTACTTC.

In this sample, this clone turned up once. The gene calls are TRBV19 and TRBJ2-7, with TRBD2 matching 8 bases. This CDR3 contains 16 residues. CDR1 and CDR2 (germline): LNHDA, SQIVND (reference sequence). The J segment lost 2 bases and the V segment lost 5 bases, leaving 11 bases of the junction unmatched. CDR3 amino acids: CASSPYSGSVAYEQYF. CDR3 DNA: TGTGCCAGTAGTCCATACAGCGGGAGCGTGGCCTACGAGCAGTACTTC.

The chain uses TRBV5-5 and TRBJ1-2; 9 bases align to TRBD1. The germline CDR1 and CDR2 sequences are SGHKS and YYEKEE (reference sequence). The CDR3 totals 18 residues. Losses at the gene ends were 0 bases for V and 0 bases for J; bases not matched to a gene: 9. CDR3 in amino acids: CASSLEWGTGSANYGYTF. The DNA of the CDR3 is TGTGCCAGCAGCTTGGAATGGGGGACAGGGTCGGCTAACTATGGCTACACCTTC.

The V and J genes are TRBV30 and TRBJ1-4; 7 bases are shared with TRBD1. V was pared by 8 bases and J by 8 bases, with 14 bases of the junction left unmatched. CDR1 and CDR2 (germline): GTSNPN, SVGIG (reference sequence). CDR3 length: 14 amino acids. The CDR3 DNA reads TGTGCCGCGCCTTCAGGGGGAAGTTTCGAAAAACTGTTTTTT. Amino acids: CAAPSGGSFEKLFF.

Only one count was recorded for this clone. The rearrangement uses TRBV21-1 and TRBJ1-2; the listed D gene, TRBD1, was not tested against the DNA. TRBV21-1 is assigned pseudogene status. This CDR3 has 15 residues. CDR3 sequence reads: CASSPSSRTAYGYTF. In DNA form, the CDR3 reads TGTGCCAGCAGCCCTAGCAGCCGGACAGCCTATGGCTACACCTTC.

V and J are TRBV7-2 and TRBJ1-1; D call uncertain. V dropped 2 bases and J dropped 0 bases, with 13 bases sitting between them. Germline CDR1 is SGHTA and CDR2 is FQGNSA. The CDR3 consists of 16 residues. This CDR3 is CASSLIPRILNTEAFF. CDR3 coding DNA: TGTGCCAGCAGCTTAATTCCGAGGATCCTGAACACTGAAGCTTTCTTT.

J is TRBJ1-1 and V is TRBV7-6; D possibly corresponds to TRBD1 (5 bases). This CDR3 spans 14 amino acids. The germline V gene encodes CDR1 SGHVS and CDR2 FNYEAQ. Trimming cost V 5 bases and J 3 bases, with 13 bases left between them. The CDR3 spells CASSQSSGYTEAFF. CDR3 bases: TGTGCCAGCAGCCAATCCTCAGGGTACACTGAAGCTTTCTTT. The variable domain in full, with the rest retrieved from reference TRBV7-6 and TRBJ1-1, is GAGVSQSPRYKVTKRGQDVALRCDPISGHVSLYWYRQALGQGPEFLTYFNYEAQQDKSGLPNDRFSAERPEGSISTLTIQRTEQRDSAMYRCASSQSSGYTEAFFGQGTRLTVV.

The chain combines TRBV28 with TRBJ2-7, with 10 bases fitting TRBD1. The CDR3 has 15 amino acids. Germline V gives CDR1 MDHEN, CDR2 SYDVKM. V lost 6 bases, J lost 5 bases, and 10 bases stayed unmatched. Here the CDR3 reads CASRPSGQGWNEQYF. The CDR3 DNA reads TGTGCCAGCAGGCCATCGGGACAGGGGTGGAACGAGCAGTACTTC.

The CDR3 DNA is TGTGCCAGCAGTGCATCTAGCGGACCAGGAGATACGCAGTATTTT. It is translated as CASSASSGPGDTQYF. The gene calls are TRBV2 and TRBJ2-3; 7 bases fit TRBD2. The CDR3 consists of 15 residues. Germline V gene data show CDR1 as SNHLY and CDR2 as FYNNEI. With V trimmed by 4 bases and J by 5 bases, 9 bases remained unmatched.

V gene TRBV19 combines with J gene TRBJ1-2; 9 bases map to TRBD1. The CDR3 consists of 15 residues. V was clipped by 4 bases and J by 6 bases; unmatched bases: 9. Germline assignment: CDR1 LNHDA and CDR2 SQIVND (reference sequence). In DNA form, the CDR3 reads TGTGCCAGTAGTAATGAACGGGACAGGGTGGATGGCTACACCTTC. Its translation is CASSNERDRVDGYTF.

This clone is medium-sized within its sample. This chain connects TRBV19 to TRBJ2-1; TRBD2 agrees at 7 bases. V shed 3 bases, J shed 4 bases, and the junction held 6 bases outside the gene matches. The CDR3 is 15 residues long. Germline V gene sequence: CDR1 LNHDA, CDR2 SQIVND (reference sequence). CDR3 loop: CASSINPAGYNEQFF. The CDR3 nucleotides read TGTGCCAGTAGTATCAACCCAGCGGGGTACAATGAGCAGTTCTTC.

The genes are TRBV5-1 and TRBJ2-7; 11 nucleotides line up with TRBD2. There are 16 residues in the CDR3. Trimming removed 8 bases from V and 1 base from J; junction bases left unmatched: 11. The germline V gene encodes CDR1 SGHRS and CDR2 YFSETQ. The CDR3 loop reads CARGGLAVAPSYEQYF. CDR3 bases: TGCGCCAGAGGGGGACTAGCGGTTGCCCCTTCCTACGAGCAGTACTTC.

This chain uses TRBV5-1 with TRBJ2-1, with TRBD2 matching 14 bases. Germline V gene data show CDR1 as SGHRS and CDR2 as YFSETQ. V lost 3 bases, J lost 7 bases, and 6 bases stayed unmatched. The CDR3 loop spans 16 amino acids. The CDR3 sequence is CASSSTSGGARNEQFF. The CDR3 DNA reads as TGCGCCAGCAGCTCGACTAGCGGGGGGGCTAGGAATGAGCAGTTCTTC.

The chain uses TRBV23-1 and TRBJ2-1; 8 bases fit TRBD2. TRBV23-1 is an ORF for which the function is uncertain. The CDR3 has 19 amino acids. V lost 5 bases to trimming and J lost 0 bases; unmatched junction nucleotides: 15. CDR3 protein: CASSFPSLRAGASYNEQFF. As DNA, the CDR3 is TGCGCCAGCAGTTTTCCCTCTTTGAGAGCGGGAGCCTCCTACAATGAGCAGTTCTTC.

The chain couples TRBV28 to TRBJ2-1, with D possibly matching TRBD1 (7 bases). Germline lookup yields CDR1 MDHEN and CDR2 SYDVKM. V dropped 3 bases and J dropped 3 bases, with 12 bases sitting between them. This CDR3 has 15 residues. Written as DNA, the CDR3 is TGTGCCAGCAGTTTGGGCGGGACAGACTACAATGAGCAGTTCTTC. Translation gives CASSLGGTDYNEQFF. Supplemented by reference TRBV28 and TRBJ2-1, the full variable domain reads DVKVTQSSRYLVKRTGEKVFLECVQDMDHENMFWYRQDPGLGLRLIYFSYDVKMKEKGDIPEGYSVSREKKERFSLILESASTNQTSMYLCASSLGGTDYNEQFFGPGTRLTVL.